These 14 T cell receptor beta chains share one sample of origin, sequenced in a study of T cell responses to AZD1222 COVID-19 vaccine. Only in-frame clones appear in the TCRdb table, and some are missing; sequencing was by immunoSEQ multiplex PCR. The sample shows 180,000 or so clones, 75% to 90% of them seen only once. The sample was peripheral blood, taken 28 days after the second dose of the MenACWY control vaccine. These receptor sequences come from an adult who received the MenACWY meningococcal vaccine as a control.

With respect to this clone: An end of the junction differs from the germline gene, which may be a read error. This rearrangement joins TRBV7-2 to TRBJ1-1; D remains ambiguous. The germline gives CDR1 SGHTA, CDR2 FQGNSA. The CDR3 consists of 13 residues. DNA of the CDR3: TGTGCCAGCAGGTTAGTAGGAAACACTGAAGCTTTCTTT. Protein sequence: CASRLVGNTEAFF.

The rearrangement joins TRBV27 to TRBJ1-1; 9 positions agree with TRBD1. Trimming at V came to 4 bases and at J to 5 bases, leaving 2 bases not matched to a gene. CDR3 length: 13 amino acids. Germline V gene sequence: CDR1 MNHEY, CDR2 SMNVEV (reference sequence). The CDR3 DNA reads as TGTGCCAGCAGTTACGGACAGGGGACTGAAGCTTTCTTT. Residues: CASSYGQGTEAFF.

Here the CDR3 reads CASSQLSAGNNEQYF. As DNA, the CDR3 is TGTGCCAGTAGCCAACTTTCAGCGGGAAACAACGAGCAGTACTTC. The J gene is TRBJ2-7, the V gene TRBV19, with TRBD2 matching over 7 bases. There are 15 residues in the CDR3. Germline V gives CDR1 LNHDA, CDR2 SQIVND (reference sequence). Trimming removed 6 bases from V and 5 bases from J; junction bases left unmatched: 13.

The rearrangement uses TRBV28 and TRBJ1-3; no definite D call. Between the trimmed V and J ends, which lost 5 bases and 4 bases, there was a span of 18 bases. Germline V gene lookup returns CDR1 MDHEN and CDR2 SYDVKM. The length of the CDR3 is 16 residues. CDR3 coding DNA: TGTGCCAGCAGTGCGCACCCTCCCAATGGGGGAAACACCATATATTTT. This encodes CASSAHPPNGGNTIYF.

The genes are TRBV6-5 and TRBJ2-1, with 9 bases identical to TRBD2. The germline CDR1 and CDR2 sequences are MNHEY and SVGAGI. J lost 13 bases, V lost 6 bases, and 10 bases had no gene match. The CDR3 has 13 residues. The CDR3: CASRVSGRSAQFF. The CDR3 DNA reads TGTGCCAGCAGAGTAAGCGGGAGGAGCGCCCAGTTCTTC.

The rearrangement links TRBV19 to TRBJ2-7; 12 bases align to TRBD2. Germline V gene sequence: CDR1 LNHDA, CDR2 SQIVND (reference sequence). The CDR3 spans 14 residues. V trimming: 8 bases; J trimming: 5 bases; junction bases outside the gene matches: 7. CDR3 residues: CASAQTSGRNEQYF. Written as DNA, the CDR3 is TGTGCCAGTGCCCAAACTAGCGGGAGGAACGAGCAGTACTTC. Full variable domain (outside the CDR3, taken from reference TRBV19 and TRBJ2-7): DGGITQSPKYLFRKEGQNVTLSCEQNLNHDAMYWYRQDPGQGLRLIYYSQIVNDFQKGDIAEGYSVSREKKESFPLTVTSAQKNPTAFYLCASAQTSGRNEQYFGPGTRLTVT.

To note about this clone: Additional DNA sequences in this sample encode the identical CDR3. For the CDR3, the DNA is TGCGCCAGCAGCGAAGGACACGAGCAGTACTTC. The encoded protein is CASSEGHEQYF. The chain couples TRBV10-2 to TRBJ2-7, with D unclear. In germline, CDR1 is WSHSY, CDR2 SAAADI. The CDR3 is 11 amino acids. V shed 6 bases and J shed 5 bases, with 8 bases lying between them.

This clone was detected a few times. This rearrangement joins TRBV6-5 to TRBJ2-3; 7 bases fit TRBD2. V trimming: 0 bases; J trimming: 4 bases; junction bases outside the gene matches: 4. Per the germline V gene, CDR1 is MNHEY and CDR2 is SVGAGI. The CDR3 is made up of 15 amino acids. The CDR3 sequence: CASSYSAGTADTQYF. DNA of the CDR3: TGTGCCAGCAGTTACTCAGCGGGGACGGCAGATACGCAGTATTTT.

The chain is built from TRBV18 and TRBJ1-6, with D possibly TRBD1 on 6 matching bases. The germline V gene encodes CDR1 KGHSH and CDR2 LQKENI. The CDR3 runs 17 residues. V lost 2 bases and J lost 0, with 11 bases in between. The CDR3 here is CASSPERGNSYNSPLHF. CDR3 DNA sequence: TGTGCCAGCTCACCAGAAAGGGGGAACTCCTATAATTCACCCCTCCACTTT. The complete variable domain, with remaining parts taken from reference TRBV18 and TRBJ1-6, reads NAGVMQNPRHLVRRRGQEARLRCSPMKGHSHVYWYRQLPEEGLKFMVYLQKENIIDESGMPKERFSAEFPKEGPSILRIQQVVRGDSAAYFCASSPERGNSYNSPLHFGNGTRLTVT.

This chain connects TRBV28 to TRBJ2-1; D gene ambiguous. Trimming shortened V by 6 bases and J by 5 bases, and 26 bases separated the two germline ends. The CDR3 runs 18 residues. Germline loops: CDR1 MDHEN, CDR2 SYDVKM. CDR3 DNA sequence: TGTGCCAGCAGGACCACCAGGTTAACCCGCCTCCGGAACAATGAGCAGTTCTTC. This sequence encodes CASRTTRLTRLRNNEQFF.

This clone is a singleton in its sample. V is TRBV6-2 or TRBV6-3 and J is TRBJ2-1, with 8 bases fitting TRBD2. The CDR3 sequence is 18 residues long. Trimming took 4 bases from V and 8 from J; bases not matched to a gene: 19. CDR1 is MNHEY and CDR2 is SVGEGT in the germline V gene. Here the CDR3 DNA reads TGTGCCAGCAGTTCTACTACCCTTAGCGGGGTACGGAGCTATGAGCAGTTCTTC. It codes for CASSSTTLSGVRSYEQFF.

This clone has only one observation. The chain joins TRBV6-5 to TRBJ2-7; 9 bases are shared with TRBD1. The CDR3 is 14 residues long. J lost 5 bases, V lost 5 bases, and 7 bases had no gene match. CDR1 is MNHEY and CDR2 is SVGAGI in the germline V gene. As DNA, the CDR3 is TGTGCCAGCAGTCGCGGACAGGGGATGAACGAGCAGTACTTC. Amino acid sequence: CASSRGQGMNEQYF.

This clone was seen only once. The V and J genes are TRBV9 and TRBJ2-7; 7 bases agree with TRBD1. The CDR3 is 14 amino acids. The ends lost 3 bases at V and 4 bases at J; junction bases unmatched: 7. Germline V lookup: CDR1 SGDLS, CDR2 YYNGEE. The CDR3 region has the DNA TGTGCCAGCAGCGCTGCCGGGACAGCTTACGAGCAGTACTTC. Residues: CASSAAGTAYEQYF.

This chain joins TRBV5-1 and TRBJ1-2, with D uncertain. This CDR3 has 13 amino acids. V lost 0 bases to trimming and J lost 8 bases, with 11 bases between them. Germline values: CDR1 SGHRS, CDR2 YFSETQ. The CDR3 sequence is CASSLAPREGYTF. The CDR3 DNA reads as TGCGCCAGCAGCTTGGCCCCTCGAGAGGGCTACACCTTC.